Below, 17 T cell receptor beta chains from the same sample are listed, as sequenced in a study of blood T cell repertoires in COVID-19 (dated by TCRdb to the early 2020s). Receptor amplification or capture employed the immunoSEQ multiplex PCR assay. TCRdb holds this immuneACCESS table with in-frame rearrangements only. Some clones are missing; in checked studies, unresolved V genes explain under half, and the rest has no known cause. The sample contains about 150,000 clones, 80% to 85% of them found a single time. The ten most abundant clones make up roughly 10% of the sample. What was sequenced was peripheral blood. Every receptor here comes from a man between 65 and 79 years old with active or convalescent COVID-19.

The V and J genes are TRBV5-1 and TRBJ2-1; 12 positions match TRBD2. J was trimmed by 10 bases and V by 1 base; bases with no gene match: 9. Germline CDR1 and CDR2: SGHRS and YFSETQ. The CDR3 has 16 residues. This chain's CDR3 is CASSLMSSGRAGEQFF. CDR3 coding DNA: TGCGCCAGCAGCTTGATGTCTAGCGGGAGGGCCGGGGAGCAGTTCTTC.

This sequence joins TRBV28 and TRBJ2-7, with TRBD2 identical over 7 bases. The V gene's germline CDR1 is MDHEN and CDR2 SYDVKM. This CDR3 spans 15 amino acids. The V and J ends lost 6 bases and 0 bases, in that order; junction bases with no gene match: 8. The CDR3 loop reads CASSPTGRSSYEQYF. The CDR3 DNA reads TGTGCCAGCAGCCCTACCGGGAGGAGCTCCTACGAGCAGTACTTC. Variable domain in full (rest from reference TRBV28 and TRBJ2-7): DVKVTQSSRYLVKRTGEKVFLECVQDMDHENMFWYRQDPGLGLRLIYFSYDVKMKEKGDIPEGYSVSREKKERFSLILESASTNQTSMYLCASSPTGRSSYEQYFGPGTRLTVT.

The DNA of the CDR3 is TGTGCCAGCAGTGAAGGAGGGCCTAATCAGCCCCAGCATTTT. Translation gives CASSEGGPNQPQHF. This rearrangement joins TRBV2 to TRBJ1-5; D not resolved. The CDR3 has 14 residues. Germline CDR1 SNHLY, CDR2 FYNNEI. Trimming removed 1 base from V and 4 bases from J, with 8 bases in between.

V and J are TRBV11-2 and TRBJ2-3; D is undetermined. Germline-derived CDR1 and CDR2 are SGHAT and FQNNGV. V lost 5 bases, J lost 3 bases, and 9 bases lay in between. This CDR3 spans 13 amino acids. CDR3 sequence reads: CASSAISTDTQYF. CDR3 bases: TGTGCCAGCAGCGCCATTAGTACAGATACGCAGTATTTT.

The DNA for the CDR3 is TGTGCCAGCAGCTTCAGCGGAAGCTCCTACGAGCAGTACTTC. Protein sequence: CASSFSGSSYEQYF. This chain links TRBV7-9 with TRBJ2-7, with D maybe TRBD2 (5 bases). CDR3 length: 14 residues. Deletions cut 3 bases from V and 0 bases from J, with 9 bases between. Germline assignment: CDR1 SEHNR and CDR2 FQNEAQ (reference sequence).

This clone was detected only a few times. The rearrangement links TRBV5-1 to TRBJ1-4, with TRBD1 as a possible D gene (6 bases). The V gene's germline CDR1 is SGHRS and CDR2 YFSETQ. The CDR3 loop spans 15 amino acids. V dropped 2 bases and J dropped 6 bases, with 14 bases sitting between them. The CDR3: CASSFEGGYDEKLFF. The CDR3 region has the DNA TGCGCCAGCAGCTTCGAAGGGGGTTATGATGAAAAACTGTTTTTT.

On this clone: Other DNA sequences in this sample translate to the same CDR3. CDR3 nucleotides: TGTGCCAGCAGCGTAGGGGGGGCTGGAAACACCATATATTTT. This gives the protein CASSVGGAGNTIYF. V is TRBV9 and J is TRBJ1-3, with D possibly TRBD1 on 5 matching bases. Germline CDR1 SGDLS, CDR2 YYNGEE. Between the trimmed V and J ends, which lost 0 bases and 2 bases, there was a span of 6 bases. The CDR3 has 14 amino acids. The complete variable domain, with remaining parts taken from reference TRBV9 and TRBJ1-3, reads DSGVTQTPKHLITATGQRVTLRCSPRSGDLSVYWYQQSLDQGLQFLIQYYNGEERAKGNILERFSAQQFPDLHSELNLSSLELGDSALYFCASSVGGAGNTIYFGEGSWLTVV.

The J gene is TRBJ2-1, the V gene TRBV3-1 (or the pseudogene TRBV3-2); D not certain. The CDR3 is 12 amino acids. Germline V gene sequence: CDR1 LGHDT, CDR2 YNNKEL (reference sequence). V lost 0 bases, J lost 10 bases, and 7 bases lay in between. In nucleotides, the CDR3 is TGTGCCAGCAGCCAAGATGGGCGCGAGCAGTTCTTC. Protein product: CASSQDGREQFF.

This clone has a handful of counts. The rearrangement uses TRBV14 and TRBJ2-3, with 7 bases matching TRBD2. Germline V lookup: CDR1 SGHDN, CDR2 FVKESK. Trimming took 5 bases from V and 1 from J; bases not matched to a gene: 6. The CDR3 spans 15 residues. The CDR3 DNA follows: TGTGCCAGCAGCTGGAGGGGAGGGGGCACAGATACGCAGTATTTT. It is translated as CASSWRGGGTDTQYF.

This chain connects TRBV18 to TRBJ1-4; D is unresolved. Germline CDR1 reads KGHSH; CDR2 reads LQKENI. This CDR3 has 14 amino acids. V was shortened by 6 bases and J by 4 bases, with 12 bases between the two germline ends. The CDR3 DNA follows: TGTGCCAGCTCCCGGGGAAAGCTTAATGAAAAACTGTTTTTT. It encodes CASSRGKLNEKLFF.

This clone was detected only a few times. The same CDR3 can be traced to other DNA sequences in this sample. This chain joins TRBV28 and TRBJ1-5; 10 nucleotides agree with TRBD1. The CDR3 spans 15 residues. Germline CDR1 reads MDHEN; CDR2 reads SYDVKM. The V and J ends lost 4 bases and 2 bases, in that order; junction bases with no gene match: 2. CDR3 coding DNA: TGTGCCAGCAGTTCCGGACAGGGGGGCAATCAGCCCCAGCATTTT. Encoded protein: CASSSGQGGNQPQHF.

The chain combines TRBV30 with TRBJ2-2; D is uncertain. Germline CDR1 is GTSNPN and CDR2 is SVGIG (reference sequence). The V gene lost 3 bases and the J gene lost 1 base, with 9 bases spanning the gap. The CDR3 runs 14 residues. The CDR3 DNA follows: TGTGCCTGGAGGGGCGAAGTGAACACCGGGGAGCTGTTTTTT. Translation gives CAWRGEVNTGELFF. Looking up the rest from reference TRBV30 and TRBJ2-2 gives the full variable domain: SQTIHQWPATLVQPVGSPLSLECTVEGTSNPNLYWYRQAAGRGLQLLFYSVGIGQISSEVPQNLSASRPQDRQFILSSKKLLLSDSGFYLCAWRGEVNTGELFFGEGSRLTVL.

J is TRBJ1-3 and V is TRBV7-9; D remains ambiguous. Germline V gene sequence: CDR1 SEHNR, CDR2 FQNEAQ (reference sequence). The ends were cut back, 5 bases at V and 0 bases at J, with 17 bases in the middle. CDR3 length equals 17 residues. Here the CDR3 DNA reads TGTGCCAGCAGCACTCCGGAGTCACCGAGCTCTGGAAACACCATATATTTT. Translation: CASSTPESPSSGNTIYF.

The CDR3 region is CASSGFTEGNTEAFF. In DNA, the CDR3 is TGTGCCAGCAGTGGTTTCACCGAGGGGAACACTGAAGCTTTCTTT. J is TRBJ1-1 and V is TRBV2; no firm D call. The CDR3 totals 15 residues. Trimming took 4 bases from V and 1 from J, leaving 13 bases between them. Germline V CDR1 and CDR2: SNHLY, FYNNEI.

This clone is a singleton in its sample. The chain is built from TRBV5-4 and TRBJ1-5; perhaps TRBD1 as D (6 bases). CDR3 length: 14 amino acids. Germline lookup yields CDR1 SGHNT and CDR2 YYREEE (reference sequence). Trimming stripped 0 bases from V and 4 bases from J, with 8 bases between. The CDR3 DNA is TGTGCCAGCAGCTTGGACAGGGATAATCAGCCCCAGCATTTT. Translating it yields CASSLDRDNQPQHF.

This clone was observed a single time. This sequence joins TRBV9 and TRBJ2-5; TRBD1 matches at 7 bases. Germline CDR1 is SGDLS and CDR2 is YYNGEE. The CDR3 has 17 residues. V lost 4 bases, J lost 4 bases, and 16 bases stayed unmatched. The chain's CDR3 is CASSSAETGRSRETQYF. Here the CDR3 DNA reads TGTGCCAGCAGCTCTGCGGAGACAGGGCGGTCTAGAGAGACCCAGTACTTC.

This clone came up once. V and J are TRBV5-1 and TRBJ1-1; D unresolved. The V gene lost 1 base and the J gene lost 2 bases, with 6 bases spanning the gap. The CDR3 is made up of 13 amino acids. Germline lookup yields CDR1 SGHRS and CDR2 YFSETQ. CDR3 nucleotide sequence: TGCGCCAGCAGCTTGATCAGTAACACTGAAGCTTTCTTT. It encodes CASSLISNTEAFF.